This T cell receptor beta chain was found in a study of cytomegalovirus exposure and HLA in healthy donors. Study-wide results and limits: An analysis that was carried out later associated some 17,000 TCR beta sequences with HLA alleles at 0.05 false discovery rate.

Worth noting for this clone: Its target is not known.

The PCR had 60 Vbeta and 13 Jbeta primers. TCRdb's table, derived via immunoSEQ multiplex PCR, lists solely in-frame clones and lacks some. Of around 210,000 clones in the sample, more than 70% were seen once. The CDR3 covers 13 residues. The germline CDR1 and CDR2 sequences are LNHNV and YYDKDF (reference sequence). The ends were cut back, 2 bases at V and 7 bases at J, with 11 bases in the middle. This TCR was sampled from a boy younger than 18 in good health and CMV-seronegative. The rearrangement uses TRBV15 and TRBJ1-1, with D unclear. The material sequenced was PBMCs. CDR3 amino acids: CATSRSSFGEAFF. The CDR3 DNA is TGTGCCACCAGCAGAAGTTCTTTCGGTGAAGCTTTCTTT.